This T cell receptor (beta chain) was found in a study of blood T cell repertoires in COVID-19. Germline V gene sequence: CDR1 LGHNT, CDR2 FRNRAP. V dropped 3 bases and J dropped 2 bases, with 26 bases sitting between them. The CDR3 runs 20 residues. Some clones are missing from TCRdb's copy, which holds only in-frame ones; the method was immunoSEQ multiplex PCR. Of some 150,000 clones detected, about four fifths appear once; the ten largest clones hold 2.2%. This TCR derives from an older man with acute or convalescent COVID-19. This chain connects TRBV12-5 to TRBJ1-5; D may be TRBD1 (5 bases). The specimen was peripheral blood. CDR3 loop: CASGFKKEGRDGLGNQPQHF. The CDR3 nucleotides are TGTGCTAGTGGTTTTAAAAAGGAGGGCAGGGATGGTCTGGGCAATCAGCCCCAGCATTTT. Combining the CDR3 with reference TRBV12-5 and TRBJ1-5 gives the whole variable domain DARVTQTPRHKVTEMGQEVTMRCQPILGHNTVFWYRQTMMQGLELLAYFRNRAPLDDSGMPKDRFSAEMPDATLATLKIQPSEPRDSAVYFCASGFKKEGRDGLGNQPQHFGDGTRLSIL.